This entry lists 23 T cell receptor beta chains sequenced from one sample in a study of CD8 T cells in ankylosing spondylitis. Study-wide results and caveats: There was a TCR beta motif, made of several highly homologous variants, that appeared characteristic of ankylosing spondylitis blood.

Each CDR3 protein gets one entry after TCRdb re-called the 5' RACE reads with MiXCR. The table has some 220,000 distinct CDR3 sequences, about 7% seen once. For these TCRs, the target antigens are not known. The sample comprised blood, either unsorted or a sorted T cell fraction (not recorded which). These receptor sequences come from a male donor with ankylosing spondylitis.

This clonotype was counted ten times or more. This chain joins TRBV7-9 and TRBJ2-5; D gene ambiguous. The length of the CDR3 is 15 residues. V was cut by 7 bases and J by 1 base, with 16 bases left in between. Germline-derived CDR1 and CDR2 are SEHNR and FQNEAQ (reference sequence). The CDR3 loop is CASTPLFEFQETQYF. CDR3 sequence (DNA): TGTGCCAGCACCCCACTTTTTGAGTTCCAAGAGACCCAGTACTTC.

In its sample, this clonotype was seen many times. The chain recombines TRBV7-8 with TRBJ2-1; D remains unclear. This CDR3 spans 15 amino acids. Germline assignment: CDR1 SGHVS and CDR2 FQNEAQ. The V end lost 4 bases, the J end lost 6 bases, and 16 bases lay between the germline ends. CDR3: CASSSPNRALNEQFF. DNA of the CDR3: TGTGCCAGCAGCTCACCTAACCGGGCCCTCAATGAGCAGTTCTTC.

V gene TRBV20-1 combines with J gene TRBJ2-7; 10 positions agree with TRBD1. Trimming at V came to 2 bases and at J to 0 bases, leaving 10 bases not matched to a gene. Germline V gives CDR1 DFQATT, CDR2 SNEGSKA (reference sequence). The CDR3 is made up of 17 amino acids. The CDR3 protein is CSARIRTGGDRSYEQYF. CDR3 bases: TGCAGTGCTAGAATCCGGACAGGGGGTGATCGCTCCTACGAGCAGTACTTC.

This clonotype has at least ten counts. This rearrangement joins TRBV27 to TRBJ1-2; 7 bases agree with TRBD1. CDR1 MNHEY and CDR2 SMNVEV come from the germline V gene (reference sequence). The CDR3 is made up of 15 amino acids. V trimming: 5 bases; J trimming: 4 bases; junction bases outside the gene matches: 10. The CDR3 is CASSNSGQLIYGYTF. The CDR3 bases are TGTGCCAGCAGTAATTCGGGACAGCTTATCTATGGCTACACCTTC.

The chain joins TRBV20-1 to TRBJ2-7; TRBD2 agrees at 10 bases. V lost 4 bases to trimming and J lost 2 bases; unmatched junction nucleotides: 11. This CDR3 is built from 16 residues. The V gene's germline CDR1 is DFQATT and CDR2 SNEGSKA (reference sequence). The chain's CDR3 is CSANTATSGLAYEQYF. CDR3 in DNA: TGCAGTGCTAACACGGCGACTAGCGGGCTGGCCTACGAGCAGTACTTC.

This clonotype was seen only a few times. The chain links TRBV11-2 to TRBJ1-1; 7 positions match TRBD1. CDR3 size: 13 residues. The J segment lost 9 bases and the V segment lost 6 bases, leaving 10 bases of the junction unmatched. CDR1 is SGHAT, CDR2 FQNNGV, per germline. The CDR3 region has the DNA TGTGCCAGCAGGACTATCCTGACAGGGAAAGCTTTCTTT. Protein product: CASRTILTGKAFF.

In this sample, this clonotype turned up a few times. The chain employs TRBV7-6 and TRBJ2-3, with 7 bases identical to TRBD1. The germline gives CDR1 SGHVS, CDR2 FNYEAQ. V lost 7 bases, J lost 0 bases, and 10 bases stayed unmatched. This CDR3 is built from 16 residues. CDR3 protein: CASTDLAGGSTDTQYF. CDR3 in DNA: TGTGCCAGCACCGACTTGGCAGGGGGAAGCACAGATACGCAGTATTTT.

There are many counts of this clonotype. This chain's CDR3 is CASSLYPTGVDNHEQYF. DNA for the CDR3: TGTGCCAGCAGTTTATACCCGACAGGGGTCGACAATCATGAGCAGTACTTC. The rearrangement joins TRBV28 to TRBJ2-7, with 8 bases aligning to TRBD1. J was trimmed by 7 bases and V by 1 base; bases with no gene match: 15. This CDR3 is built from 17 residues. CDR1 and CDR2 (germline): MDHEN, SYDVKM.

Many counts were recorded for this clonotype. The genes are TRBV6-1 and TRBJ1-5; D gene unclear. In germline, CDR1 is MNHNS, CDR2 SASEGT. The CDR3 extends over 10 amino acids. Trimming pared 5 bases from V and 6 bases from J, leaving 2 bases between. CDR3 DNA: TGTGCCAGCAGTAGTCAGCCCCAGCATTTT. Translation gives CASSSQPQHF.

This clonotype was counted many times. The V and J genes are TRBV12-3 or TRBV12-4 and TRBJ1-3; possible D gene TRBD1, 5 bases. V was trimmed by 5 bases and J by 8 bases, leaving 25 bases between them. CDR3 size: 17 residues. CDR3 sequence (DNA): TGTGCCAGCAGTACCCTGCCGGGACTACAGGCTTTGGACACCATATATTTT. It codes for CASSTLPGLQALDTIYF.

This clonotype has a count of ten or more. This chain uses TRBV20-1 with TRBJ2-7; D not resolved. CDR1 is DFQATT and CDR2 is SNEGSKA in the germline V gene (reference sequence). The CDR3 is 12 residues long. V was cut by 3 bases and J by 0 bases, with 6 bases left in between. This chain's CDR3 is CSARETSYEQYF. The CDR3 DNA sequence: TGCAGTGCTAGGGAGACCTCCTACGAGCAGTACTTC.

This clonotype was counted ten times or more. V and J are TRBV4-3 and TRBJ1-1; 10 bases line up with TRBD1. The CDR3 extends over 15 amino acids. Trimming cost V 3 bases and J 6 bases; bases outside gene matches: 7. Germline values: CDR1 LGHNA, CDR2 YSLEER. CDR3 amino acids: CASSHRTGGSAEAFF. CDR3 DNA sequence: TGCGCCAGCAGCCATCGGACAGGGGGAAGTGCTGAAGCTTTCTTT.

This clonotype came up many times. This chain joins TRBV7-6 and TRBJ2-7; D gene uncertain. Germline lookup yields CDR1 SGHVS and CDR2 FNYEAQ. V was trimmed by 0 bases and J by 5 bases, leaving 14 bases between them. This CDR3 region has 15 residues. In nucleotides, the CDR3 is TGTGCCAGCAGCTTAGCCCCGGTCCGTTATGACGAGCAGTACTTC. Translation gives CASSLAPVRYDEQYF.

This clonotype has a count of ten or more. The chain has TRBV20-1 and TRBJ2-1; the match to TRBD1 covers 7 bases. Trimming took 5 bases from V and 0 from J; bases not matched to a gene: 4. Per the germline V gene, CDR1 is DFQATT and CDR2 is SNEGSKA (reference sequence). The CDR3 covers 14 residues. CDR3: CSAPRDSSYNEQFF. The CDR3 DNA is TGCAGTGCTCCCCGGGACAGCTCCTACAATGAGCAGTTCTTC.

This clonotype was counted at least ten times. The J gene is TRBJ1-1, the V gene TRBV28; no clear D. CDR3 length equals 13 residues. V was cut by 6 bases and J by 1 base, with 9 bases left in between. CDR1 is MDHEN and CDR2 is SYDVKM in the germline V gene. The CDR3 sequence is CASSWAANTEAFF. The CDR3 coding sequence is TGTGCCAGCAGCTGGGCAGCGAACACTGAAGCTTTCTTT.

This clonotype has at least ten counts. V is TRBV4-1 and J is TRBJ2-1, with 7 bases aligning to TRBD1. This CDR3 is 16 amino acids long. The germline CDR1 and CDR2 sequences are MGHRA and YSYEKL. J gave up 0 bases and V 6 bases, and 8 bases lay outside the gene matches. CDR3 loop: CASSPRGSFSYNEQFF. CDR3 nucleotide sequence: TGCGCCAGCAGTCCCAGGGGGTCCTTCTCCTACAATGAGCAGTTCTTC.

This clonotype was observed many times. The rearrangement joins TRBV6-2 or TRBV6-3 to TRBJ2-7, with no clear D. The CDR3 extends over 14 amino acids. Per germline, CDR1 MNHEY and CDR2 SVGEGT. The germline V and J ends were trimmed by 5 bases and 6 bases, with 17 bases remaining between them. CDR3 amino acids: CASSPWTFASEQYF. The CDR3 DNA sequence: TGTGCCAGCAGTCCCTGGACGTTTGCCTCCGAGCAGTACTTC.

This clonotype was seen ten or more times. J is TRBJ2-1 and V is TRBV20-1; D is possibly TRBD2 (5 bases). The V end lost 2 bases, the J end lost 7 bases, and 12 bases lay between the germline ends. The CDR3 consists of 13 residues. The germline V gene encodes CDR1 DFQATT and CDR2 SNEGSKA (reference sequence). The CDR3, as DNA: TGCAGTGCTAGAAGTGGGAGAATGAATGAGCAGTTCTTC. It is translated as CSARSGRMNEQFF.

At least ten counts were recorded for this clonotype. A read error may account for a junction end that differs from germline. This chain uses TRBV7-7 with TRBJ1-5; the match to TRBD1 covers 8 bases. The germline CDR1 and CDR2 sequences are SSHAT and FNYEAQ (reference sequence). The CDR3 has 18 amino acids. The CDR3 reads CASSLFRDRKLGNQPQHF. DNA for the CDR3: TGTGCTAGCAGCTTATTCCGGGACAGGAAACTCGGCAATCAGCCCCAGCATTTT.

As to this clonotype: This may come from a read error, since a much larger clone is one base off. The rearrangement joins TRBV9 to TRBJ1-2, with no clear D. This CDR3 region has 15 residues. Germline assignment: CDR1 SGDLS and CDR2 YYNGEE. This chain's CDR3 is CASSPEVVANYSYTF. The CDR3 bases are TGTGCCAGCAGCCCAGAGGTAGTAGCTAACTATAGCTACACCTTC. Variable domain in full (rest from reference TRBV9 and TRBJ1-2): DSGVTQTPKHLITATGQRVTLRCSPRSGDLSVYWYQQSLDQGLQFLIQYYNGEERAKGNILERFSAQQFPDLHSELNLSSLELGDSALYFCASSPEVVANYSYTFGSGTRLTVV.

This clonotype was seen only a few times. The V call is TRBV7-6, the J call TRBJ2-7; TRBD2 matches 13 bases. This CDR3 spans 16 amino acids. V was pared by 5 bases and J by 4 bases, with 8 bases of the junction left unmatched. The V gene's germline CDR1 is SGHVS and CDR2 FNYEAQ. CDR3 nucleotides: TGTGCCAGCAGCCCAGGACTAGCGGGAGCCAAGTACGAGCAGTACTTC. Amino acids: CASSPGLAGAKYEQYF.

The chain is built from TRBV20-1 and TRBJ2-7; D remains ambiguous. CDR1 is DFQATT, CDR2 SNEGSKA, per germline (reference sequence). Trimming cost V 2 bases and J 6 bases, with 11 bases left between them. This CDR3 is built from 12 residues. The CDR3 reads CSARSMRTEQYF. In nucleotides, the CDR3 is TGCAGTGCTAGATCGATGAGAACCGAGCAGTACTTC.

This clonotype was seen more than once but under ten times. The CDR3 sequence: CAFRAGVYPTSSSYNEQFF. CDR3 DNA: TGTGCCTTCAGGGCCGGGGTTTACCCCACATCAAGCTCCTACAATGAGCAGTTCTTC. The chain couples TRBV12-3 or TRBV12-4 to TRBJ2-1; perhaps D is TRBD1 or TRBD2 (5 bases each). CDR3 length equals 19 residues. V lost 11 bases and J 0 bases, leaving 29 bases between the germline ends.